Below are 19 T cell receptor beta chains sequenced from a single sample in a study of T cell repertoires in cytomegalovirus infection. TCRdb recomputed calls from the reads with MiXCR, one row per CDR3 protein. The data hold almost 500,000 distinct CDR3 sequences, with 11% observed a single time. The sequenced material came from PBMCs. Receptor source: a human donor in good health (CMV status not recorded). Some clones in this sample may be carry-over from other donors' samples.

There are many counts of this clonotype. The V and J genes are TRBV7-3 and TRBJ2-5, with 7 nucleotides matching TRBD2. Losses at the gene ends were 5 bases for V and 3 bases for J; bases not matched to a gene: 9. CDR3 size: 15 residues. The germline gives CDR1 SGHTA, CDR2 FQGTGA. CDR3 in amino acids: CASSTTGLEEETQYF. DNA for the CDR3: TGTGCCAGCAGCACCACCGGACTAGAAGAAGAGACCCAGTACTTC. Full variable domain (remainder filled in from reference TRBV7-3 and TRBJ2-5): GAGVSQTPSNKVTEKGKYVELRCDPISGHTALYWYRQSLGQGPEFLIYFQGTGAADDSGLPNDRFFAVRPEGSVSTLKIQRTERGDSAVYLCASSTTGLEEETQYFGPGTRLLVL.

Many counts were recorded for this clonotype. V usage is TRBV4-2 and J usage is TRBJ2-6; D may be TRBD1 or TRBD2 (5 bases each). The CDR3 runs 19 residues. Germline V lookup: CDR1 LGHNA, CDR2 YNFKEQ. V lost 0 bases to trimming and J lost 1 base, with 16 bases between them. CDR3 sequence reads: CASSQEFGGSISGANVLTF. CDR3 coding DNA: TGTGCCAGCAGCCAAGAGTTTGGGGGTTCGATATCTGGGGCCAACGTCCTGACTTTC.

This clonotype has a count of ten or more. The chain carries TRBV7-9 and TRBJ1-2; no reliable D call. The CDR3 extends over 12 amino acids. Between the trimmed V and J ends, which lost 4 bases and 10 bases, there was a span of 13 bases. Germline lookup yields CDR1 SEHNR and CDR2 FQNEAQ (reference sequence). As DNA, the CDR3 is TGTGCCAGCAGCTCGTTGGGCAGAGACTACACCTTC. Amino acids: CASSSLGRDYTF.

This chain joins TRBV18 and TRBJ1-2, with TRBD1 identical over 9 bases. CDR1 and CDR2 from the germline V gene are KGHSH and LQKENI. The CDR3 sequence is 16 residues long. J was trimmed by 6 bases and V by 6 bases; bases with no gene match: 14. CDR3 nucleotides: TGTGCCAGCTCCCGGGACAGGGAGGACCTTGGCCATGGCTACACCTTC. Protein product: CASSRDREDLGHGYTF. The variable domain in full, with the rest retrieved from reference TRBV18 and TRBJ1-2, is NAGVMQNPRHLVRRRGQEARLRCSPMKGHSHVYWYRQLPEEGLKFMVYLQKENIIDESGMPKERFSAEFPKEGPSILRIQQVVRGDSAAYFCASSRDREDLGHGYTFGSGTRLTVV.

This clonotype has at least ten counts. J is TRBJ1-4 and V is TRBV18; a possible D gene is TRBD1 (5 bases). From germline, CDR1 is KGHSH and CDR2 LQKENI. The germline V and J ends were trimmed by 3 bases and 14 bases, with 16 bases remaining between them. The CDR3 consists of 13 residues. CDR3 sequence reads: CASSPMSEGNLFF. The CDR3 DNA is TGTGCCAGCTCACCGATGTCTGAGGGGAACCTGTTTTTT.

This clonotype showed up just a few times. The chain is built from TRBV7-9 and TRBJ2-1, with 7 positions matching TRBD1. Trimming removed 4 bases from V and 2 bases from J; junction bases left unmatched: 11. The CDR3 is 17 amino acids. CDR1 and CDR2 from the germline V gene are SEHNR and FQNEAQ (reference sequence). The CDR3 DNA reads TGTGCCAGCAGCTCTTTTAGACAGGGTCCGGCCTACAATGAGCAGTTCTTC. Protein product: CASSSFRQGPAYNEQFF.

The sample holds a few counts of this clonotype. This sequence joins TRBV2 and TRBJ2-7; 7 bases map to TRBD2. V gave up 10 bases and J gave up 4 bases; unmatched junction bases: 10. The CDR3 is 13 amino acids. Germline-derived CDR1 and CDR2 are SNHLY and FYNNEI. CDR3 bases: TGTGCCACCAGCGGGACTACACCTTACGAGCAGTACTTC. It codes for CATSGTTPYEQYF.

The J gene is TRBJ2-6, the V gene TRBV5-4, with a weak D call TRBD1 (6 bases). CDR3 length: 17 residues. Germline V lookup: CDR1 SGHNT, CDR2 YYREEE (reference sequence). The germline V and J ends were trimmed by 8 bases and 0 bases, with 18 bases remaining between them. DNA for the CDR3: TGTGCCAGTGGATCAAGACAGGATCACTCTGGGGCCAACGTCCTGACTTTC. It yields the protein CASGSRQDHSGANVLTF.

This clonotype was picked up many times. The chain links TRBV7-6 to TRBJ1-6; 7 bases are a match to TRBD1. The CDR3 runs to 16 residues. V trimming: 1 base; J trimming: 7 bases; junction bases outside the gene matches: 7. Germline CDR1 SGHVS, CDR2 FNYEAQ. CDR3 amino acids: CASSLGSGTANSPLHF. The CDR3 DNA reads as TGTGCCAGCAGCTTAGGTTCCGGGACAGCGAATTCACCCCTCCACTTT.

The rearrangement joins TRBV20-1 to TRBJ1-1, with D possibly TRBD1 on 5 matching bases. CDR3 length: 14 amino acids. With 2 bases removed from V and 1 base from J, the gap between germline ends came to 11 bases. Germline CDR1 is DFQATT and CDR2 is SNEGSKA (reference sequence). The CDR3 is CSARMGGGNTEAFF. In DNA, the CDR3 is TGCAGTGCTAGAATGGGGGGAGGGAACACTGAAGCTTTCTTT.

As to this clonotype: A much larger clone is a single base away; this may be a read error. This CDR3 reads CASSQPGGQGYEQYF. The CDR3 nucleotides are TGTGCCAGCAGCCAACCGGGGGGACAGGGCTACGAGCAGTACTTC. The chain carries TRBV4-2 and TRBJ2-7; 9 nucleotides align to TRBD1. The V gene end was trimmed by 2 bases and the J gene end by 3 bases; junction bases not matched to a gene: 5. CDR3 length equals 15 residues. CDR1 and CDR2 (germline): LGHNA, YNFKEQ.

V usage is TRBV12-3 or TRBV12-4 and J usage is TRBJ1-5; D not certain. Trimming pared 3 bases from V and 7 bases from J, leaving 16 bases between. The CDR3 spans 15 residues. The CDR3 DNA reads TGTGCCAGCAGTTTGGAGCTAACTCAGCACCAGCCCCAGCATTTT. It yields the protein CASSLELTQHQPQHF.

The table lists this clonotype with many counts. V gene TRBV12-3 or TRBV12-4 combines with J gene TRBJ1-1, with TRBD1 identical over 9 bases. The CDR3 sequence is 17 residues long. The trim removed 5 bases at V and 0 bases at J, leaving 10 bases unmatched. The chain's CDR3 is CASSPGQGLGMNTEAFF. The CDR3 DNA follows: TGTGCCAGCAGTCCTGGACAGGGGTTAGGCATGAACACTGAAGCTTTCTTT.

This clonotype was detected only a few times. The V and J genes are TRBV3-1 and TRBJ2-1; the match to TRBD2 covers 11 bases. CDR1 is LGHDT, CDR2 YNNKEL, per germline (reference sequence). V dropped 3 bases and J dropped 10; count of bases not matched to a gene: 5. This CDR3 has 14 residues. CDR3 nucleotides: TGTGCCAGCAGCCATAGCGGGGGGGCCGGGGAGCAGTTCTTC. It yields the protein CASSHSGGAGEQFF.

This clonotype was counted ten times or more. The chain couples TRBV28 to TRBJ2-7; possible D gene TRBD1, 6 bases. Trimming removed 3 bases at V and 2 bases at J, with 11 bases between. Germline V lookup: CDR1 MDHEN, CDR2 SYDVKM. The CDR3 contains 14 residues. The CDR3 bases are TGTGCCAGCAGTTTCAGGGGCGGAACCTACGAGCAGTACTTC. The encoded protein is CASSFRGGTYEQYF.

This clonotype was observed many times. The rearrangement joins TRBV7-8 to TRBJ2-3; tentative D call: TRBD2 (6 bases). The V gene's germline CDR1 is SGHVS and CDR2 FQNEAQ. The CDR3 runs 19 residues. Trimming stripped 4 bases from V and 1 base from J, with 24 bases between. The DNA for the CDR3 is TGTGCCAGCAGCTCTAATAGGAGGGGTATCCGGGGACGCACAGATACGCAGTATTTT. Protein: CASSSNRRGIRGRTDTQYF.

This clonotype has ten or more counts. J is TRBJ1-1 and V is TRBV5-1; D uncertain. The CDR3 sequence is 14 residues long. Trimming removed 1 base from V and 0 bases from J, with 7 bases in between. Germline CDR1 reads SGHRS; CDR2 reads YFSETQ. The CDR3 DNA sequence: TGCGCCAGCAGCTTGAACGGTATGAACACTGAAGCTTTCTTT. It translates to CASSLNGMNTEAFF.

This clonotype appeared many times. J is TRBJ1-2 and V is TRBV7-9, with TRBD1 identical over 9 bases. The length of the CDR3 is 16 residues. V was clipped by 6 bases and J by 4 bases; unmatched bases: 12. Germline CDR1 SEHNR, CDR2 FQNEAQ (reference sequence). This CDR3 reads CASRHEGQGKPYGYTF. As DNA, the CDR3 is TGTGCCAGCAGACATGAGGGACAGGGAAAGCCCTATGGCTACACCTTC.

This clonotype came up many times. The chain links TRBV5-1 to TRBJ1-1, with 7 bases fitting TRBD1. Germline trimming cut 4 bases from V and 2 bases from J; bases unmatched to any gene: 14. The CDR3 length is 17 residues. Germline V gene lookup returns CDR1 SGHRS and CDR2 YFSETQ. The CDR3, as DNA: TGCGCCAGCAGCCGGGACTACAGGGGAGTAGGAAACACTGAAGCTTTCTTT. Its protein product is CASSRDYRGVGNTEAFF.